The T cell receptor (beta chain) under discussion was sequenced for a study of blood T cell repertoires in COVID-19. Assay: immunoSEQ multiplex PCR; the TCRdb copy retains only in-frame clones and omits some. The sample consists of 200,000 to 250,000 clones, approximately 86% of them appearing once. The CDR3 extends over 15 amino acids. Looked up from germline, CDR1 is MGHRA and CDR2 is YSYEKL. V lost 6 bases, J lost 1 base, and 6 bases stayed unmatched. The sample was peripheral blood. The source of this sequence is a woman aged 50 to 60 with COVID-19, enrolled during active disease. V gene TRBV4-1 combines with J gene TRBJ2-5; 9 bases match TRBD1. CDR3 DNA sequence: TGCGCCAGCAGTCCCGGACAGGGGACCCAAGAGACCCAGTACTTC. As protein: CASSPGQGTQETQYF.